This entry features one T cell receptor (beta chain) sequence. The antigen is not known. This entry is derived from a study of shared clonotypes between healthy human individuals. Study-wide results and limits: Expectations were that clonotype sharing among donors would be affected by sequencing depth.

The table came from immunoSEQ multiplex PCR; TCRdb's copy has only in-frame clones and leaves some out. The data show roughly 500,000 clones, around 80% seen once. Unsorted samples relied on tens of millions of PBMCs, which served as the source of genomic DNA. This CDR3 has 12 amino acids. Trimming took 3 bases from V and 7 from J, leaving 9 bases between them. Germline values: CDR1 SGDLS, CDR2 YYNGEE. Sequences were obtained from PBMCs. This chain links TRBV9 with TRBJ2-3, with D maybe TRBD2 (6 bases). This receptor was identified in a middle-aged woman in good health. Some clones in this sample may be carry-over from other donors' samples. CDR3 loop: CASSGDFYTQYF. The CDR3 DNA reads TGTGCCAGCAGCGGGGACTTTTATACGCAGTATTTT.